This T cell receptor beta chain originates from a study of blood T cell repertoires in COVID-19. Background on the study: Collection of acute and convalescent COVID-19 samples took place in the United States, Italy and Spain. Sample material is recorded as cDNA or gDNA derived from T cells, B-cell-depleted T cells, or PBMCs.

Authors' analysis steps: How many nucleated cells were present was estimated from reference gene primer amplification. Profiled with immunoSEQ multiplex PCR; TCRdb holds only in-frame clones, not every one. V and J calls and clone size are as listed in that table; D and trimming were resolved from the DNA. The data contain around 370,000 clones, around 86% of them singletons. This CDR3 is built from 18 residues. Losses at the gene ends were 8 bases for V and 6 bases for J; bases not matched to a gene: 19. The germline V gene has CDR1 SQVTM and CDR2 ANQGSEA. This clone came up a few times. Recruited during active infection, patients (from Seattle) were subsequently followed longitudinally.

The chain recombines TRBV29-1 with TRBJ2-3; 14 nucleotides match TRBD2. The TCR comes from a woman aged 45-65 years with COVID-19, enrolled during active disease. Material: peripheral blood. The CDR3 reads CSTRGGLAGGLTQDTQYF. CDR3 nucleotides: TGCAGCACCCGGGGAGGACTAGCGGGAGGCCTTACCCAGGATACGCAGTATTTT.